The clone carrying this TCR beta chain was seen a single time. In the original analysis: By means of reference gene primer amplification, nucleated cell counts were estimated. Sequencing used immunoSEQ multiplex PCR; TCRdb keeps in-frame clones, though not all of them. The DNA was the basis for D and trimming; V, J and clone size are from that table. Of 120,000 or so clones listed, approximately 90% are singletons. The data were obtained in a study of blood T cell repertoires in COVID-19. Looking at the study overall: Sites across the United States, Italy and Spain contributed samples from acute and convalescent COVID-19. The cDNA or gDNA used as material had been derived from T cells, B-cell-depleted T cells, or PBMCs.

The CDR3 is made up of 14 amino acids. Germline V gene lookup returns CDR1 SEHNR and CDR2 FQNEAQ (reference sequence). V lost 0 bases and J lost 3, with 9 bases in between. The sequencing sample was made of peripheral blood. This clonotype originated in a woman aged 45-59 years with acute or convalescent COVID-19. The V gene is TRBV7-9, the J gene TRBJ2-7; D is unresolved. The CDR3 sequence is CASSLASPFYEQYF. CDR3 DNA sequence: TGTGCCAGCAGCTTAGCGTCCCCATTCTACGAGCAGTACTTC.